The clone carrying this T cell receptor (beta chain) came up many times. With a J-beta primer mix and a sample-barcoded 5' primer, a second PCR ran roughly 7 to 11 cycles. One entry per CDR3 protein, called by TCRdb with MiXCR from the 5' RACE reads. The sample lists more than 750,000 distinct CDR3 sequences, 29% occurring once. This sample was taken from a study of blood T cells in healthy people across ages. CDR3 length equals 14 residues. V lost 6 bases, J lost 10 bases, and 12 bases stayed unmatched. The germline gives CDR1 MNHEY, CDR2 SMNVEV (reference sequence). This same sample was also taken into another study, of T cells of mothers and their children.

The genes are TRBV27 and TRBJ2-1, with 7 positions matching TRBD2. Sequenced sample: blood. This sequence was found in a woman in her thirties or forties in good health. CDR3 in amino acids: CASSQIAGHYEQFF. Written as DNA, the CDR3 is TGTGCCAGCAGCCAAATAGCGGGTCATTACGAGCAGTTCTTC.